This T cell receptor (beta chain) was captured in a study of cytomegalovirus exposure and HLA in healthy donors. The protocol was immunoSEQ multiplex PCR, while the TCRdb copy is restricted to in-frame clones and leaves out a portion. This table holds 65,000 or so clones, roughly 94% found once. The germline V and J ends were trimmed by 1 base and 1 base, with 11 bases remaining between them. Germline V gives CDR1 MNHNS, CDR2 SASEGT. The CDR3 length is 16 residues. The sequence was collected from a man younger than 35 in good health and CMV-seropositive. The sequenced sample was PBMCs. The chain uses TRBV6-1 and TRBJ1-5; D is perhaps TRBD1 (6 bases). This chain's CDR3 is CASSEGGHGSNQPQHF. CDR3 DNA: TGTGCCAGCAGTGAAGGGGGACATGGGAGCAATCAGCCCCAGCATTTT.